One and the same sample provided the 3 T cell receptor beta chains below, sequenced in a study of blood T cell repertoires in COVID-19. Profiling relied on immunoSEQ multiplex PCR, and the TCRdb table lists in-frame clones only, not all of them. The profile shows around 260,000 clones, about 91% of them singletons. Sequencing used peripheral blood. The receptors were sampled from a person aged 18-35 years with COVID-19, enrolled during active disease.

This chain uses TRBV5-6 with TRBJ2-2; 7 bases map to TRBD2. Germline trimming cut 4 bases from V and 3 bases from J; bases unmatched to any gene: 6. The CDR3 spans 15 residues. CDR1 and CDR2 (germline): SGHDT, YYEEEE. The CDR3 sequence: CASSPSSGYTGELFF. The CDR3 DNA is TGTGCCAGCAGCCCGTCTAGCGGATACACCGGGGAGCTGTTTTTT. Full variable domain (missing parts from reference TRBV5-6 and TRBJ2-2): DAGVTQSPTHLIKTRGQQVTLRCSPKSGHDTVSWYQQALGQGPQFIFQYYEEEERQRGNFPDRFSGHQFPNYSSELNVNALLLGDSALYLCASSPSSGYTGELFFGEGSRLTVL.

V gene TRBV10-1 combines with J gene TRBJ2-1, with 7 bases matching TRBD1. The germline CDR1 and CDR2 sequences are WNHNN and SYGVQD (reference sequence). The CDR3 is made up of 15 amino acids. V was pared by 4 bases and J by 4 bases, with 7 bases of the junction left unmatched. CDR3 nucleotides: TGCGCCAGCAGTGTAACAGGGGATCCTTACAATGAGCAGTTCTTC. Protein: CASSVTGDPYNEQFF.

The J gene is TRBJ2-4, the V gene TRBV5-1; weak D call: TRBD1 (6 bases). The CDR3 has 16 amino acids. Trimming pared 2 bases from V and 0 bases from J, leaving 12 bases between. Germline CDR1 and CDR2: SGHRS and YFSETQ. CDR3 DNA: TGCGCCAGCAGCTTACAGGGTGGGGAAGCCAAAAACATTCAGTACTTC. Protein: CASSLQGGEAKNIQYF.